This passage covers 11 T cell receptor beta chains from one sample sequenced in a study of Ad26.COV2.S vaccination and SARS-CoV-2 variants. Treatment: some 19 received Ad26.COV2.S at low or high dose, single or two shots; a few received placebo; per-sample allocation not given. Sampling was done on day 63 after the first vaccine or placebo injection. Data came from immunoSEQ multiplex PCR; TCRdb stores just in-frame clones and leaves some out. The sample holds some 480,000 clones; approximately 90% are singletons and the top ten take roughly 12%. The sequenced sample was peripheral blood, obtained in a trial of Ad26.COV2.S vaccine versus placebo. Receptors originate from a person between 18 and 65 years old who received the Ad26.COV2.S COVID-19 vaccine or a placebo.

V is TRBV11-2 and J is TRBJ2-7; D remains ambiguous. The germline V gene encodes CDR1 SGHAT and CDR2 FQNNGV. With 2 bases removed from V and 3 bases from J, the gap between germline ends came to 8 bases. CDR3 length equals 13 residues. The CDR3 region is CASSLRPGYEQYF. In nucleotides, the CDR3 is TGTGCCAGCAGCTTACGGCCCGGCTACGAGCAGTACTTC.

The rearrangement links TRBV30 to TRBJ1-3; no clear D. The CDR3 sequence is 11 residues long. V was cut by 4 bases and J by 4 bases, with 5 bases left in between. Germline assignment: CDR1 GTSNPN and CDR2 SVGIG (reference sequence). The CDR3 is CAWNRGNTIYF. The CDR3 nucleotides are TGTGCCTGGAACCGGGGAAACACCATATATTTT. The complete variable domain, with remaining parts taken from reference TRBV30 and TRBJ1-3, reads SQTIHQWPATLVQPVGSPLSLECTVEGTSNPNLYWYRQAAGRGLQLLFYSVGIGQISSEVPQNLSASRPQDRQFILSSKKLLLSDSGFYLCAWNRGNTIYFGEGSWLTVV.

V and J are TRBV24-1 and TRBJ2-5; a weak D match, TRBD1 (6 bases). CDR3 size: 14 residues. Trimming took 3 bases from V and 2 from J, leaving 9 bases between them. The germline gives CDR1 KGHDR, CDR2 SFDVKD. The CDR3 DNA reads as TGTGCCACCAGTGATGGGGACAAACAAGAGACCCAGTACTTC. Translation gives CATSDGDKQETQYF.

The table lists this clone with a count of one. The genes are TRBV12-3 or TRBV12-4 and TRBJ2-1; the D is unclear. The CDR3 has 13 amino acids. V lost 4 bases to trimming and J lost 4 bases, with 8 bases between them. The CDR3 region has the DNA TGTGCCAGCAGTTCTGGCATATACAATGAGCAGTTCTTC. It translates to CASSSGIYNEQFF.

A single count supports this clone. The gene calls are TRBV11-3 and TRBJ2-3, with D unresolved. V was shortened by 0 bases and J by 3 bases, with 10 bases between the two germline ends. Germline V gene sequence: CDR1 SGHNT, CDR2 YENEEA. The CDR3 totals 15 residues. The CDR3 DNA reads TGTGCCAGCAGCTTAGAACCCGTATCGACAGATACGCAGTATTTT. Amino acid sequence: CASSLEPVSTDTQYF.

The chain uses TRBV7-9 and TRBJ1-1; D possibly corresponds to TRBD1 (5 bases). The CDR3 has 14 amino acids. Germline values: CDR1 SEHNR, CDR2 FQNEAQ (reference sequence). Trimming removed 1 base at V and 1 base at J, with 7 bases between. The CDR3 sequence is CASSLVTANTEAFF. In nucleotides, the CDR3 is TGTGCCAGCAGCTTAGTGACAGCGAACACTGAAGCTTTCTTT. The full variable domain, rest sourced from reference TRBV7-9 and TRBJ1-1, is DTGVSQNPRHKITKRGQNVTFRCDPISEHNRLYWYRQTLGQGPEFLTYFQNEAQLEKSRLLSDRFSAERPKGSFSTLEIQRTEQGDSAMYLCASSLVTANTEAFFGQGTRLTVV.

V and J are TRBV7-2 and TRBJ2-2; 12 bases fit TRBD2. After removal of 2 bases from V and 4 bases from J, the junction contained 2 bases not matched to a gene. This CDR3 spans 16 amino acids. Germline-derived CDR1 and CDR2 are SGHTA and FQGNSA. The CDR3 here is CASSLSGLAGTGELFF. CDR3 DNA sequence: TGTGCCAGCAGCTTATCGGGACTAGCGGGCACCGGGGAGCTGTTTTTT.

The V call is TRBV27, the J call TRBJ2-7; no definite D call. The V and J ends lost 4 bases and 0 bases respectively, with 16 bases between them. There are 16 residues in the CDR3. CDR1 MNHEY and CDR2 SMNVEV come from the germline V gene (reference sequence). The CDR3 spells CASSSYRSQHSYEQYF. CDR3 coding DNA: TGTGCCAGCAGTTCTTACCGTAGCCAACACTCCTACGAGCAGTACTTC.

V gene TRBV28 combines with J gene TRBJ2-5; the match to TRBD2 covers 10 bases. The V gene end was trimmed by 6 bases and the J gene end by 5 bases; junction bases not matched to a gene: 6. Per germline, CDR1 MDHEN and CDR2 SYDVKM. This CDR3 contains 14 residues. This chain's CDR3 is CASSPSGSMETQYF. The CDR3 DNA reads TGTGCCAGCAGCCCTAGCGGGAGTATGGAGACCCAGTACTTC. The whole variable domain, remainder taken from reference TRBV28 and TRBJ2-5, is DVKVTQSSRYLVKRTGEKVFLECVQDMDHENMFWYRQDPGLGLRLIYFSYDVKMKEKGDIPEGYSVSREKKERFSLILESASTNQTSMYLCASSPSGSMETQYFGPGTRLLVL.

The chain combines TRBV27 with TRBJ2-7; TRBD1 might be the D (6 bases). The CDR3 length is 16 residues. The V and J ends lost 5 bases and 5 bases respectively, with 22 bases between them. Germline V gene data show CDR1 as MNHEY and CDR2 as SMNVEV (reference sequence). The DNA of the CDR3 is TGTGCCAGCAGTCGTGCTGGGGGCGGTCCGTCGCACGAGCAGTACTTC. Its protein product is CASSRAGGGPSHEQYF.

The gene calls are TRBV5-1 and TRBJ2-7, with TRBD2 matching over 7 bases. In germline, CDR1 is SGHRS, CDR2 YFSETQ. The V segment lost 0 bases and the J segment 5 bases; nucleotides outside the gene matches: 11. This CDR3 is 16 amino acids long. CDR3 nucleotide sequence: TGCGCCAGCAGCTTGGAAGTCCTCGGGGGGTGGGACGAGCAGTACTTC. It specifies CASSLEVLGGWDEQYF.